Listed below are T cell receptor beta chains from one sample, sequenced in a study of blood T cell repertoires in COVID-19. Sequencing used immunoSEQ multiplex PCR; TCRdb keeps in-frame clones, though not all of them. The sample holds 200,000 to 250,000 clones, more than 80% seen once. Source material: PBMCs or T cells enriched from blood (not recorded which). Receptor source: a man aged 45-65 years who had been exposed to COVID-19. The CDR3 runs from the conserved cysteine through the conserved F or W. A D gene is named only where the DNA matches it firmly.

CDR3 | J | D | V
CASSQDIGGANTEAFF | TRBJ1-1 | TRBD1 | TRBV3-1/TRBV3-2
CASTGGGETQYF | TRBJ2-5 | NA | TRBV30
CAWRAVGISNQPQHF | TRBJ1-5 | NA | TRBV30
CASSETVTEAFF | TRBJ1-1 | NA | TRBV6-1
CASGSGTGELFF | TRBJ2-2 | NA | TRBV12-1
CASSSNTEAFF | TRBJ1-1 | NA | TRBV6-5
CATSDLRFTGQIMNTEAFF | TRBJ1-1 | TRBD1 | TRBV24-1
CASSPADRRNTIYF | TRBJ1-3 | NA | TRBV18
CASSLRPPSGGHVDNEQFF | TRBJ2-1 | TRBD2 | TRBV5-1
CASSQAGTEMYEQFF | TRBJ2-1 | TRBD1 | TRBV11-3
CASSPPGSRSSYNEQFF | TRBJ2-1 | NA | TRBV3-1/TRBV3-2
CSASKLTGGLYNEQFF | TRBJ2-1 | TRBD1 | TRBV20-1
CASSAGGADTQYF | TRBJ2-3 | TRBD1 | TRBV2
CASSAGTGGVAGELFF | TRBJ2-2 | TRBD1 | TRBV5-1
CASSVGSQVFNSPLHF | TRBJ1-6 | NA | TRBV9
CASSLGTDYNEKLFF | TRBJ1-4 | NA | TRBV13
CASRKGGPYGYTF | TRBJ1-2 | NA | TRBV5-1
CASSQLSIVQETQYF | TRBJ2-5 | NA | TRBV4-2
CASRGQAYGYTF | TRBJ1-2 | TRBD1 | TRBV12-3/TRBV12-4
CASSAGQGATEAFF | TRBJ1-1 | TRBD1 | TRBV25-1
CASRISGRDKNIQYF | TRBJ2-4 | NA | TRBV2
CASSLAPSFGQGYQPQHF | TRBJ1-5 | TRBD1 | TRBV28
CASSPGQGDTDTQYF | TRBJ2-3 | TRBD1 | TRBV11-3
CASSRGQGAGNTIYF | TRBJ1-3 | TRBD1 | TRBV13
CAWSVGTGSSYEQYF | TRBJ2-7 | TRBD1 | TRBV30
CASSVGRNTEAFF | TRBJ1-1 | NA | TRBV9
CASSLVRGGRTDTQYF | TRBJ2-3 | TRBD2 | TRBV5-1
CATSAGTEAFF | TRBJ1-1 | NA | TRBV24-1
CACEEARGEKLFF | TRBJ1-4 | NA | TRBV19
CASSQDADTEAFF | TRBJ1-1 | NA | TRBV14
CASSPPGSLADNQETQYF | TRBJ2-5 | NA | TRBV18
CASSLGLSLADTQYF | TRBJ2-3 | NA | TRBV5-1
CASMEGQDYEQYF | TRBJ2-7 | TRBD1 | TRBV28
CASSTSSDRGYGYTF | TRBJ1-2 | TRBD1 | TRBV19
CASSPGQGRVNEQYF | TRBJ2-7 | TRBD1 | TRBV13
CASSPQGVGHYGYTF | TRBJ1-2 | TRBD1 | TRBV18